This T cell receptor beta chain appears in the sequencing data of a study of cytomegalovirus exposure and HLA in healthy donors. For the study at large: Within an early data release were about 80 million unique TCRs drawn from HLA-typed donors.

The PCR had 60 Vbeta and 13 Jbeta primers. This table comes from immunoSEQ multiplex PCR, and its TCRdb copy is limited to in-frame clones, with some not included. The table lists under 150,000 clones. Study outcomes and limitations: The authors enumerated under 200 TCR beta chains as linked to cytomegalovirus.

The germline CDR1 and CDR2 sequences are SNHLY and FYNNEI. V lost 4 bases and J 3 bases, leaving 9 bases between the germline ends. The CDR3 spans 13 residues. Regarding this clone: The antigen is undetermined.

The specimen was PBMCs. The TCR comes from a man in his forties in good health and CMV-seronegative. The chain carries TRBV2 and TRBJ2-5, with a possible D match to TRBD2 (5 bases). DNA of the CDR3: TGTGCCAGCAGTGGAGACTACAAAGAGACCCAGTACTTC. Amino acid sequence: CASSGDYKETQYF.